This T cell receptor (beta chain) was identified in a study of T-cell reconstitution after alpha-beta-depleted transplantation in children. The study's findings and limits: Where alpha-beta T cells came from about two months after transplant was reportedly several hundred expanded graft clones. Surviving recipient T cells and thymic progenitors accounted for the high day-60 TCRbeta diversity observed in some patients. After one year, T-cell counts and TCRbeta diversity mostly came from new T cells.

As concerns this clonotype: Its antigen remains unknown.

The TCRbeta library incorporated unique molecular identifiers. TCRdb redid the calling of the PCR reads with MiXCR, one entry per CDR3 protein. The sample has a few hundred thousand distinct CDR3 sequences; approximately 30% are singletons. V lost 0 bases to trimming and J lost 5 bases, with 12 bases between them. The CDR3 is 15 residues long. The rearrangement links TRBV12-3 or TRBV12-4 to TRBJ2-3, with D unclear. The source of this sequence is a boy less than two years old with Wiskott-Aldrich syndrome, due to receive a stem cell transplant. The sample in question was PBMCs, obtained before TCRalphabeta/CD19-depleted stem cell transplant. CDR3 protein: CASSLAGRRKDTQYF. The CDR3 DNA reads TGTGCCAGCAGTTTAGCCGGGCGCAGGAAAGATACGCAGTATTTT.